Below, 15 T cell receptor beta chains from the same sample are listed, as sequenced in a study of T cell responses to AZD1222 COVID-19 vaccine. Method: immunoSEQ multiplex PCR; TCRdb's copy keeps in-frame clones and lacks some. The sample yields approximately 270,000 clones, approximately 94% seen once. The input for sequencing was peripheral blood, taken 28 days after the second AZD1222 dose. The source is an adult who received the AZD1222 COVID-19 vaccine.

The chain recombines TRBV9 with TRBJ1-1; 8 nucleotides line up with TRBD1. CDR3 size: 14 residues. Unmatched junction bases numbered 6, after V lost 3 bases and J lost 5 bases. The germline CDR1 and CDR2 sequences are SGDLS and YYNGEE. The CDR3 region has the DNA TGTGCCAGCAGCGCTCTACAGGGGGGAACTGAAGCTTTCTTT. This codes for CASSALQGGTEAFF.

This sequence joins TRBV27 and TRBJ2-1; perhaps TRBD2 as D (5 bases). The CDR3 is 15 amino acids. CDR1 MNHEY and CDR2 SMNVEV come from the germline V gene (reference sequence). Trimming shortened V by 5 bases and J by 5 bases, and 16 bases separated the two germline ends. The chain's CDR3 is CASSPRGGSHNEQFF. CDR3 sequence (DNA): TGTGCCAGCAGTCCTCGTGGCGGGTCCCACAATGAGCAGTTCTTC.

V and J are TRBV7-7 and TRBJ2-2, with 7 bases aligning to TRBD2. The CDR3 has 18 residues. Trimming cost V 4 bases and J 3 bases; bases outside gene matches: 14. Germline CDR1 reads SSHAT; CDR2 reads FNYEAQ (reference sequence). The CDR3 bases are TGTGCCAGCAGCTCACGGAGCGGGTTGGCGGGAGACACCGGGGAGCTGTTTTTT. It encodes CASSSRSGLAGDTGELFF.

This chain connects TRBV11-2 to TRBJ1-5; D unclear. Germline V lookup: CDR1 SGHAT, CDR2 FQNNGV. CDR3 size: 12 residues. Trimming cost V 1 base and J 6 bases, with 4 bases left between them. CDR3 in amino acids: CASSLGGQPQHF. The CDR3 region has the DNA TGTGCCAGCAGCTTAGGGGGTCAGCCCCAGCATTTT.

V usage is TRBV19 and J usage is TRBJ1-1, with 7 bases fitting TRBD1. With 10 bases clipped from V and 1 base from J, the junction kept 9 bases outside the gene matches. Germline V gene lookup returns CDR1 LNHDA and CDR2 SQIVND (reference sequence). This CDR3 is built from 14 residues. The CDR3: CATRHGQANTEAFF. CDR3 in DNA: TGTGCCACCAGACATGGACAGGCGAACACTGAAGCTTTCTTT.

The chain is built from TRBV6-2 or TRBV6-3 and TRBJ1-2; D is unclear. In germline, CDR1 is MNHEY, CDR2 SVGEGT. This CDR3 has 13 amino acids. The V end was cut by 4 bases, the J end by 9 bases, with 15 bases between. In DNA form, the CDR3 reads TGTGCCAGCAGTTTGATCGGGCAGGAGAGCTACACCTTC. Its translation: CASSLIGQESYTF.

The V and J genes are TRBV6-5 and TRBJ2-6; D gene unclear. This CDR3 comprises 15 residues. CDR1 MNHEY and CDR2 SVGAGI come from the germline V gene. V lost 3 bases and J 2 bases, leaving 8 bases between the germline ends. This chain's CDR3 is CASSYVGTGANVLTF. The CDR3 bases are TGTGCCAGCAGTTATGTGGGAACTGGGGCCAACGTCCTGACTTTC.

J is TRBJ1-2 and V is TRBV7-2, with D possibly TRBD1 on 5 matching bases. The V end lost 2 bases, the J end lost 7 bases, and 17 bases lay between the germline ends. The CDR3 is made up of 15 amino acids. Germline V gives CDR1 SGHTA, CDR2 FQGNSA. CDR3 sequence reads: CASSLMIMRGGGYTF. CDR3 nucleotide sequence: TGTGCCAGCAGCTTAATGATCATGCGTGGGGGTGGCTACACCTTC. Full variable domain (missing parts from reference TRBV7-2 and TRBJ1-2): GAGVSQSPSNKVTEKGKDVELRCDPISGHTALYWYRQSLGQGLEFLIYFQGNSAPDKSGLPSDRFSAERTGGSVSTLTIQRTQQEDSAVYLCASSLMIMRGGGYTFGSGTRLTVV.

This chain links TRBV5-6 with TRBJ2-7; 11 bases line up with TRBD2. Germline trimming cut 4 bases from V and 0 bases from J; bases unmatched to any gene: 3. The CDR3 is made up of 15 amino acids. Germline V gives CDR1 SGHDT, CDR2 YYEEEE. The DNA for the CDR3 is TGTGCCAGCAGCGCGGGACTAGCGGCCTCCTACGAGCAGTACTTC. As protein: CASSAGLAASYEQYF.

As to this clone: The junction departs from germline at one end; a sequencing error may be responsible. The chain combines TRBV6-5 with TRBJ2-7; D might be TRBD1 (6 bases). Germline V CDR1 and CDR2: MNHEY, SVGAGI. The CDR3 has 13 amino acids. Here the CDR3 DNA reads TGTGCCAGCAGTTCCCTCCTGACAGGCAACTACCGGTTC. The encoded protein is CASSSLLTGNYRF.

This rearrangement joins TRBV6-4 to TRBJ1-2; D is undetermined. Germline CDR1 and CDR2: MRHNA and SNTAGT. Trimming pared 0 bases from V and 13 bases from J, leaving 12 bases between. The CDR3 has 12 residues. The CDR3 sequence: CASSDSKRALTF. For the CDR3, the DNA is TGTGCCAGCAGTGACTCGAAAAGGGCTCTCACCTTC.

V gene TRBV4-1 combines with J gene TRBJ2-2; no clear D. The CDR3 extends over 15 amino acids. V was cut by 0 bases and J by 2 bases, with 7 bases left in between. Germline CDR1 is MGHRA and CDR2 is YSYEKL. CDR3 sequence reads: CASSQDYPNTGELFF. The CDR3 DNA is TGCGCCAGCAGCCAAGATTATCCTAACACCGGGGAGCTGTTTTTT.

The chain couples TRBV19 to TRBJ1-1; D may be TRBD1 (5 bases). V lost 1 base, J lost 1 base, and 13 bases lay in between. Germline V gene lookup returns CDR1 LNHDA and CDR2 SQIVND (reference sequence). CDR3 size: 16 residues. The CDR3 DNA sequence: TGTGCCAGTAGTATAGGTTACGGGGCCCCGAACACTGAAGCTTTCTTT. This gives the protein CASSIGYGAPNTEAFF.

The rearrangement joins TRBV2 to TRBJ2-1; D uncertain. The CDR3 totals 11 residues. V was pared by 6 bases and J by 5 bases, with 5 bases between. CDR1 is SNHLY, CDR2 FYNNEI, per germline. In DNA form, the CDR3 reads TGTGCCAGCAGAGGCGACAATGAGCAGTTCTTC. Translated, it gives CASRGDNEQFF.

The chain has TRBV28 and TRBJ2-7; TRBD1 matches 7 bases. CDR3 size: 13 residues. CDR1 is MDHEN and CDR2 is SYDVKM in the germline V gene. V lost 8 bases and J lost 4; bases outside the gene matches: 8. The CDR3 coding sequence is TGTGCCAGCCGGAGACAGGGTATTTACGAGCAGTACTTC. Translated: CASRRQGIYEQYF.